This entry is about one TCR beta chain. Its antigen is as yet unknown. Germline V lookup: CDR1 LGHNT, CDR2 FRNRAP. V was trimmed by 0 bases and J by 3 bases, leaving 12 bases between them. The CDR3 is made up of 16 amino acids. This sample is part of a study of beta chain features in type 1 diabetes. Study information: The study examined about 110,000,000 sorted cells across all samples.

Study-wide results and limits: In every one of the four CD4+ subsets, TCRB CDR3s were moderately but significantly shorter in Type 1 diabetes patients.

The entirety of the isolated RNA underwent reverse transcription, so expressed TCRB transcripts were sequenced. Sequencing was performed with immunoSEQ multiplex PCR; in TCRdb, only in-frame clones are kept and a portion is missing. The sample holds roughly 340,000 clones, 13% seen once. The sequenced sample consisted of naive CD4+ T cells from blood. The clonotype comes from a young woman with type 1 diabetes. The genes are TRBV12-5 and TRBJ1-5; possibly TRBD1 for D (6 bases). CDR3 protein: CASGLVRGQFNQPQHF. Here the CDR3 DNA reads TGTGCTAGTGGTTTGGTAAGAGGACAGTTCAATCAGCCCCAGCATTTT.